The rows below give T cell receptor beta chains drawn from one sample of a study of blood T cells in healthy people across ages. TCRdb re-analysed the 5' RACE reads in MiXCR, keeping a single row per CDR3 protein. Of 700,000 or so distinct CDR3 sequences in the sample, around two fifths are singletons; the top ten hold approximately 29%. Specimen: blood. These receptors all stem from a man of 80 years or more in good health. The conserved cysteine and the conserved F or W are not part of the CDR3 here. Fields, in order: V gene, J gene, CDR3 protein.

v_call: TRBV11-2
j_call: TRBJ2-7
cdr3_aa: ASSLFSTGRMEAEQY

v_call: TRBV19
j_call: TRBJ2-1
cdr3_aa: ASRQDSYNEQF

v_call: TRBV9
j_call: TRBJ2-7
cdr3_aa: ASSVRDRTYEQY

v_call: TRBV15
j_call: TRBJ2-7
cdr3_aa: ATSSRDGPYEQY

v_call: TRBV15
j_call: NA
cdr3_aa: ATSRDGGSYNEQY

v_call: TRBV7-3
j_call: TRBJ2-3
cdr3_aa: ASSLASGSRDTQY

v_call: TRBV13
j_call: TRBJ2-2
cdr3_aa: ASSLVSGELF

v_call: TRBV20-1
j_call: TRBJ2-5
cdr3_aa: SARRGTGLTQY

v_call: TRBV30
j_call: TRBJ1-3
cdr3_aa: AYSRGPTPGNTIY

v_call: TRBV15
j_call: TRBJ2-1
cdr3_aa: ATSAGGASYNEQF

v_call: TRBV12-3/TRBV12-4
j_call: TRBJ1-2
cdr3_aa: ASWAGDYGYT

v_call: TRBV12-3/TRBV12-4
j_call: TRBJ2-1
cdr3_aa: ASSFQRGGSYNEQF

v_call: TRBV11-2
j_call: TRBJ2-7
cdr3_aa: ACSLGTAGDFDEQY

v_call: TRBV25-1
j_call: TRBJ1-2
cdr3_aa: ASSDGRYGYT

v_call: TRBV18
j_call: TRBJ1-2
cdr3_aa: ASSPGEDLYGYT

v_call: TRBV10-3
j_call: TRBJ1-1
cdr3_aa: AISEQNTEAF

v_call: TRBV7-2
j_call: TRBJ2-7
cdr3_aa: ASSLREHYEQY

v_call: TRBV20-1
j_call: NA
cdr3_aa: SARPRTGLLETQY

v_call: TRBV4-2
j_call: NA
cdr3_aa: ASSSHPGTGAYEQY

v_call: TRBV7-2
j_call: NA
cdr3_aa: ASSYGLPQETQF

v_call: TRBV6-1
j_call: TRBJ1-5
cdr3_aa: ASRPPRTGRDQPQH

v_call: TRBV29-1
j_call: TRBJ2-5
cdr3_aa: SADRNQETQY

v_call: TRBV5-5
j_call: TRBJ2-5
cdr3_aa: ASSLGLIQETQY

v_call: TRBV7-2
j_call: TRBJ2-2
cdr3_aa: ASSLHGQNTGELF

v_call: TRBV6-2/TRBV6-3
j_call: TRBJ2-3
cdr3_aa: ASSSNGPQDTQY